Listed below are T cell receptor beta chains from one sample, sequenced in a study of blood T cell repertoires in COVID-19. Assay used: immunoSEQ multiplex PCR; TCRdb lists only in-frame clones, some missing. The data hold approximately 65,000 clones, with about 86% observed a single time. Sequenced sample: peripheral blood. The origin of the receptors is a man aged 35 to 55 with acute or convalescent COVID-19. Each CDR3 is given with its conserved first and last residue. D genes are given only for firm matches. Clone sizes are given selectively: once, few, many, or a class where the clone is expanded.

cdr3_aa cdr3_nt j_call d_call clone_size v_call
CASTKDRGGGSPLHF TGTGCCAGCACGAAGGACAGGGGTGGTGGATCACCCCTCCACTTT TRBJ1-6 TRBD1 . TRBV2
CASSIGGGDYGYTF TGTGCCAGTAGTATAGGAGGGGGCGACTATGGCTACACCTTC TRBJ1-2 TRBD1 . TRBV19
CASSTGWGQAPRGYTF TGTGCCAGCAGCACGGGGTGGGGACAGGCCCCCCGGGGCTACACCTTC TRBJ1-2 TRBD1 . TRBV9
CAWSSFRGPNEKLFF TGTGCCTGGAGCAGCTTCCGCGGGCCCAATGAAAAACTGTTTTTT TRBJ1-4 . . TRBV30
CASRPDRQYGYTF TGTGCCAGCAGACCGGACAGACAGTATGGCTACACCTTC TRBJ1-2 . once TRBV6-6
CASSQEDSYEQYF TGCGCCAGCAGCCAAGAGGACAGCTACGAGCAGTACTTC TRBJ2-7 . few TRBV4-1
CASSDRASGNTIYF TGTGCCAGCTCGGACAGGGCCTCTGGAAACACCATATATTTT TRBJ1-3 TRBD1 . TRBV2
CASSERTSGSYNEQFF TGTGCCAGCAGTGAACGGACTAGCGGGAGCTACAATGAGCAGTTCTTC TRBJ2-1 TRBD2 . TRBV2
CASSWDRGSNSPLHF TGTGCCAGCAGCTGGGACAGGGGTAGTAATTCACCCCTCCACTTT TRBJ1-6 TRBD1 once TRBV11-3
CASSPGQGSTNEKLFF TGCGCCAGCAGCCCGGGACAGGGGAGCACTAATGAAAAACTGTTTTTT TRBJ1-4 TRBD1 . TRBV5-1
CASSVSGGRSPATDTQYF TGTGCCAGCAGCGTAAGTGGGGGCCGTTCTCCCGCCACAGATACGCAGTATTTT TRBJ2-3 . . TRBV9
CASSPSDRNSGNTIYF TGTGCCAGCAGCCCATCGGACAGGAACTCCGGAAACACCATATATTTT TRBJ1-3 TRBD1 . TRBV3-1/TRBV3-2
CASSPRLADTQYF TGTGCCAGCAGCCCACGACTAGCAGATACGCAGTATTTT TRBJ2-3 . . TRBV11-3
CASTQGAYYNEQFF TGTGCCAGCACACAAGGGGCCTACTACAATGAGCAGTTCTTC TRBJ2-1 . . TRBV6-6
CASSQEGWAAFF TGCGCCAGCAGCCAGGAGGGGTGGGCAGCTTTCTTT TRBJ1-1 . many TRBV4-1
CATSGGQNTGELFF TGTGCCACTAGCGGGGGGCAGAACACCGGGGAGCTGTTTTTT TRBJ2-2 TRBD2 . TRBV10-3
CASSFRGAGTGELFF TGTGCCAGCAGCTTTCGGGGGGCGGGGACCGGGGAGCTGTTTTTT TRBJ2-2 . . TRBV5-5
CATSPRGSPGELFF TGTGCCACCAGCCCGCGCGGATCACCCGGGGAGCTGTTTTTT TRBJ2-2 . . TRBV15
CASSPGGEETQYF TGTGCCAGCTCACCGGGAGGAGAGGAGACCCAGTACTTC TRBJ2-5 . . TRBV18
CASSPSSGGYYGYTF TGTGCCAGCAGCCCTTCATCCGGGGGTTACTATGGCTACACCTTC TRBJ1-2 . few TRBV5-4
CASSQAGLAGGDEQYF TGTGCCAGCAGCCAAGCGGGACTAGCGGGGGGGGATGAGCAGTACTTC TRBJ2-7 TRBD2 few TRBV3-1/TRBV3-2
CATSDQGRNEQFF TGTGCCACCAGTGATCAGGGGCGGAATGAGCAGTTCTTC TRBJ2-1 . . TRBV24-1
CASSPPGTGGKYSNQPQHF TGTGCCAGTAGTCCGCCCGGGACAGGGGGGAAATATAGCAATCAGCCCCAGCATTTT TRBJ1-5 TRBD1 once TRBV19
CASSPGQAIWNQPQHF TGTGCCAGTAGTCCGGGACAGGCTATATGGAATCAGCCCCAGCATTTT TRBJ1-5 TRBD1 . TRBV19
CASSQPSLGGYGYTF TGCGCCAGCAGCCAACCCTCCCTAGGGGGCTATGGCTACACCTTC TRBJ1-2 . . TRBV4-1
CASSPRSQLTASYTF TGTGCCAGCAGCCCCCGTTCCCAGTTGACAGCCAGCTACACCTTC TRBJ1-2 . . TRBV9
CASSSTGEYGYTF TGTGCCAGCAGCTCCACCGGGGAGTATGGCTACACCTTC TRBJ1-2 . . TRBV7-9
CASSPRPQGATNEKLFF TGTGCCAGCAGCCCAAGGCCTCAGGGGGCCACTAATGAAAAACTGTTTTTT TRBJ1-4 TRBD1 . TRBV11-2
CASSPGLHGYTF TGTGCCAGCAGTCCGGGACTACATGGCTACACCTTC TRBJ1-2 . . TRBV6-2/TRBV6-3
CASSPVGGDNSPLHF TGTGCCAGCAGCCCCGTCGGGGGTGACAATTCACCCCTCCACTTT TRBJ1-6 . . TRBV7-8
CASSESGLGNTEAFF TGTGCCAGCAGCGAATCTGGGCTGGGGAACACTGAAGCTTTCTTT TRBJ1-1 . . TRBV7-8
CASSEALTDYGGYTF TGTGCCAGCAGTGAAGCGCTGACGGACTATGGTGGCTACACCTTC TRBJ1-2 . . TRBV6-1
CASSSASYEQYF TGCGCCAGCAGCAGCGCCTCCTACGAGCAGTACTTC TRBJ2-7 . . TRBV5-1
CASSQGTGAQPQHF TGCGCCAGCAGCCAAGGTACAGGGGCTCAGCCCCAGCATTTT TRBJ1-5 TRBD1 . TRBV4-1
CASSPGTGVLGAFF TGTGCCAGCAGCCCCGGGACAGGGGTTTTGGGAGCTTTCTTT TRBJ1-1 TRBD1 . TRBV11-3
CASSPSGGARGTEAFF TGTGCCAGCAGCCCCTCCGGTGGGGCGAGGGGGACTGAAGCTTTCTTT TRBJ1-1 . . TRBV7-3
CASSEYLGQGGQPQHF TGTGCCAGCAGTGAATATCTGGGGCAAGGGGGACAGCCCCAGCATTTT TRBJ1-5 . . TRBV2
CASSQESVGDNYGYTF TGTGCCAGCAGCCAAGAAAGCGTCGGGGATAACTATGGCTACACCTTC TRBJ1-2 . . TRBV4-2
CASSPNPGRGENEQFF TGTGCCAGCAGCCCAAACCCTGGGCGGGGGGAAAATGAGCAGTTCTTC TRBJ2-1 TRBD2 . TRBV3-1/TRBV3-2
CASTWTADSNQPQHF TGTGCCAGCACCTGGACAGCGGATAGCAATCAGCCCCAGCATTTT TRBJ1-5 . . TRBV6-5
CASSRGDGYTF TGTGCCAGCAGCCGGGGGGATGGCTACACCTTC TRBJ1-2 . . TRBV14
CASSLGSRQTPKELFF TGCGCCAGCAGCTTGGGCAGTCGACAAACTCCAAAGGAACTGTTTTTT TRBJ1-4 . . TRBV5-1
CASSPPGANVLTF TGTGCCAGCAGCCCCCCAGGGGCCAACGTCCTGACTTTC TRBJ2-6 . . TRBV6-2/TRBV6-3
CASSYPGQGDNTIYF TGCGCCAGCAGTTACCCGGGACAGGGTGACAACACCATATATTTT TRBJ1-3 TRBD1 . TRBV4-1
CASSPFGGTNEKLFF TGCGCCAGCAGCCCCTTTGGAGGGACTAATGAAAAACTGTTTTTT TRBJ1-4 . . TRBV5-1
CASRSDRYSNQPQHF TGTGCCAGCAGGTCCGACAGGTATAGCAATCAGCCCCAGCATTTT TRBJ1-5 . . TRBV6-5
CASSVRGELFF TGTGCCAGCTCGGTCCGGGGGGAGCTGTTTTTT TRBJ2-2 . . TRBV2
CSVVGAEENTEAFF TGCAGCGTTGTGGGGGCAGAAGAGAACACTGAAGCTTTCTTT TRBJ1-1 . . TRBV29-1
CASSVANSPRTQYF TGTGCCAGCAGCGTAGCTAACTCCCCGAGGACCCAGTACTTC TRBJ2-5 . . TRBV9
CASRDREGETQYF TGCGCCAGCAGGGACAGGGAGGGAGAGACCCAGTACTTC TRBJ2-5 . . TRBV5-1
CSVRAGARIEAFF TGCAGCGTCAGGGCGGGGGCGCGGATTGAAGCTTTCTTT TRBJ1-1 . . TRBV29-1
CASSIRDSVYGYTF TGTGCCAGCAGCATAAGGGACAGCGTATATGGCTACACCTTC TRBJ1-2 . . TRBV21-1
CATSQGGREAGELFF TGTGCCACCAGCCAGGGGGGCAGGGAAGCCGGGGAGCTGTTTTTT TRBJ2-2 . . TRBV24-1
CASSPAGTEAFF TGTGCCAGCTCACCAGCGGGAACTGAAGCTTTCTTT TRBJ1-1 . . TRBV18
CASSLKGRGRDEQFF TGTGCCAGCAGCTTAAAGGGCAGGGGACGGGATGAGCAGTTCTTC TRBJ2-1 . . TRBV7-3